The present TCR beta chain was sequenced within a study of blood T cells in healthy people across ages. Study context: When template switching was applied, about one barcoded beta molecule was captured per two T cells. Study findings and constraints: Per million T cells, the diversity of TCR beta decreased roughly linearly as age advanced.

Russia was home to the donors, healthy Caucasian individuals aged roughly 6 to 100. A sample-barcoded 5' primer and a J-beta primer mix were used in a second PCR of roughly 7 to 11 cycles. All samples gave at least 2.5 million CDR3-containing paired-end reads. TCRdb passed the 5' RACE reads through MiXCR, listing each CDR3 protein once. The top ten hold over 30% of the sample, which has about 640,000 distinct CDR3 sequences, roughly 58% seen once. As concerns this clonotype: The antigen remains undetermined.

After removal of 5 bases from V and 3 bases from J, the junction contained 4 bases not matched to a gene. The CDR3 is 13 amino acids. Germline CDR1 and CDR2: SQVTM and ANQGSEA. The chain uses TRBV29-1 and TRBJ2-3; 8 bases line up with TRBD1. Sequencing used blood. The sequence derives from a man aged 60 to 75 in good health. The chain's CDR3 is CSVRQGLTDTQYF. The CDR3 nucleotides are TGCAGCGTTCGACAGGGGCTTACAGATACGCAGTATTTT.